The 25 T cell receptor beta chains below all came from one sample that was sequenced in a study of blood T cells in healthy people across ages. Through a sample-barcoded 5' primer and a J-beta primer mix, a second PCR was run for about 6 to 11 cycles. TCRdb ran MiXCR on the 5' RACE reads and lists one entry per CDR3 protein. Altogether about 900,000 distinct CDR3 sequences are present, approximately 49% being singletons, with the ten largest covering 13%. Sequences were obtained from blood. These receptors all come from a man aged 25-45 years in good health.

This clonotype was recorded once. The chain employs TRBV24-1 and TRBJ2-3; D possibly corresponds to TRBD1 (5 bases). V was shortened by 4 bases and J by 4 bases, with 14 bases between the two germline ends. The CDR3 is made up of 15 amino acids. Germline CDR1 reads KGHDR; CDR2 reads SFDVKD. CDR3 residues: CATSDPALRADTQYF. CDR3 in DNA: TGTGCCACCAGTGACCCGGCCCTCAGGGCAGATACGCAGTATTTT.

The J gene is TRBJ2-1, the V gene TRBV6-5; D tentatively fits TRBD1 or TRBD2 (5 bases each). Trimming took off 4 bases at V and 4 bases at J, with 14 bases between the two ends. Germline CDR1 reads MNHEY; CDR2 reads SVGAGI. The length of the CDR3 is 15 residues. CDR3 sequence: CASSSPGPLYNEQFF. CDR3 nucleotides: TGTGCCAGCAGTTCCCCGGGGCCCCTTTACAATGAGCAGTTCTTC.

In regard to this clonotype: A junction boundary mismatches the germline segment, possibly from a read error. The CDR3 sequence: CASSLAGGEAQYF. In DNA form, the CDR3 reads TGTGCCAGCAGCTTAGCGGGGGGAGAGGCCCAGTACTTC. The chain has TRBV7-9 and TRBJ2-5; D is perhaps TRBD2 (6 bases). CDR1 and CDR2 (germline): SEHNR, FQNEAQ (reference sequence). The CDR3 contains 13 residues.

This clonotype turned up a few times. CDR3 nucleotides: TGTGCCAGCAGTTTACTACAGGGTTCCCAAGAGACCCAGTACTTC. Residues: CASSLLQGSQETQYF. The V gene is TRBV27, the J gene TRBJ2-5; D is possibly TRBD1 (6 bases). This CDR3 is 15 amino acids long. Deletions cut 2 bases from V and 1 base from J, with 11 bases between. The V gene's germline CDR1 is MNHEY and CDR2 SMNVEV (reference sequence).

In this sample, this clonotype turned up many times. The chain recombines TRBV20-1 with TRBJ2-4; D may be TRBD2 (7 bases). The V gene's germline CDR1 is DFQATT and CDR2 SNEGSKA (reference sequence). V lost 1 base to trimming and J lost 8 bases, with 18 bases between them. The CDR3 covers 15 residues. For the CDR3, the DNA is TGCAGTGCTAGAGGGAATCGGGGGGCGACGGACATTCAGTACTTC. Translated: CSARGNRGATDIQYF.

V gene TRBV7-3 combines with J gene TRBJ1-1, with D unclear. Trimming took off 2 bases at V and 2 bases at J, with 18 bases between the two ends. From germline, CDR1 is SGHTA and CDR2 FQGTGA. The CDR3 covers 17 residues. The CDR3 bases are TGTGCCAGCAGCTTAGAAGGATTAAGTACCCTTAACACTGAAGCTTTCTTT. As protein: CASSLEGLSTLNTEAFF.

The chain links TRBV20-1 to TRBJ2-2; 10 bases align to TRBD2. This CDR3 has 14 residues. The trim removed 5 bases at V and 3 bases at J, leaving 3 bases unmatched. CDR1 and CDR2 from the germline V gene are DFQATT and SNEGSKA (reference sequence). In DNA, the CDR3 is TGCAGTGCTCGGACTAGCGGTTACACCGGGGAGCTGTTTTTT. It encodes CSARTSGYTGELFF.

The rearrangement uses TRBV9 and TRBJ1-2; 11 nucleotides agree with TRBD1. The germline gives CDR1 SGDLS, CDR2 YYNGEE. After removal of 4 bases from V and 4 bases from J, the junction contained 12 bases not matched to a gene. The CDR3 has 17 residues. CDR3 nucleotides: TGTGCCAGCAGCCCCCGGACAGGGGGCGGGTTTGGCTATGGCTACACCTTC. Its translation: CASSPRTGGGFGYGYTF.

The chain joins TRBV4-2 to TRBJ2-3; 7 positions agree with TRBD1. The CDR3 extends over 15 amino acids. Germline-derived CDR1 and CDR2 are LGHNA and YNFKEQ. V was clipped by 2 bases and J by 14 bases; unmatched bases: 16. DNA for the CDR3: TGTGCCAGCAGCCAACCCGGACAGGAGCACAGATACGCGTATTTT. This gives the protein CASSQPGQEHRYAYF.

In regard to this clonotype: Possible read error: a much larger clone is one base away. Here the CDR3 DNA reads TGCAGTGCTACCCCCAGTGGTAGGGGAAGCTCCTACAATGAGCAGTACTTC. Translating it yields CSATPSGRGSSYNEQYF. The chain uses TRBV20-1 and TRBJ2-1, with D possibly matching TRBD1 (5 bases). The J call may be faulty, since TRBJ2-7 better matches the DNA end. The CDR3 is 17 residues long. Per germline, CDR1 DFQATT and CDR2 SNEGSKA (reference sequence).

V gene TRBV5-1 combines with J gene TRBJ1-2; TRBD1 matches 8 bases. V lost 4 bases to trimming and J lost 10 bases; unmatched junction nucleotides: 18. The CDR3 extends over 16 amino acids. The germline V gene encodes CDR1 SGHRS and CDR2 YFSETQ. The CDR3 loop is CASSLDSTGAQVSYTF. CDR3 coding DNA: TGCGCCAGCAGCCTCGACTCGACAGGGGCACAGGTGTCCTACACCTTC.

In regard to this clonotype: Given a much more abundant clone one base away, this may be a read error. CDR3 DNA: TGCAGTGCTAGAGTTGGCGGGGGGTCCAATGAGCAGTACTTC. It codes for CSARVGGGSNEQYF. The V gene is TRBV20-1, the J gene TRBJ2-5, with 8 bases lining up with TRBD2. The CDR3 has 14 residues. Germline V gene lookup returns CDR1 DFQATT and CDR2 SNEGSKA (reference sequence). With V trimmed by 1 base and J by 11 bases, 12 bases remained unmatched.

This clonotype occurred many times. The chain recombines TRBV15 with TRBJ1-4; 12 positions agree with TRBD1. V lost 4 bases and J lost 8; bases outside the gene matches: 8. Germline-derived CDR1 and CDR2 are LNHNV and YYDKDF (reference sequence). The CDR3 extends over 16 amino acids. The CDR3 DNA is TGTGCCACCAGCACAGCATCCGGGACAGGGGGCGAAAAACTGTTTTTT. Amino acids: CATSTASGTGGEKLFF. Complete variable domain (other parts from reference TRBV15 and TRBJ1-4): DAMVIQNPRYQVTQFGKPVTLSCSQTLNHNVMYWYQQKSSQAPKLLFHYYDKDFNNEADTPDNFQSRRPNTSFCFLDIRSPGLGDTAMYLCATSTASGTGGEKLFFGSGTQLSVL.

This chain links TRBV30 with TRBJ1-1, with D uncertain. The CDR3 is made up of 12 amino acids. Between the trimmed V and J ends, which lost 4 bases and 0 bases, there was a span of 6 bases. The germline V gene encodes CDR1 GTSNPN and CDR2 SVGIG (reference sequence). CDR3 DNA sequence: TGTGCCTGGATCAAGATGAACACTGAAGCTTTCTTT. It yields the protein CAWIKMNTEAFF.

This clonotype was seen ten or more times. In DNA, the CDR3 is TGTGCCAGCAGCTCCACATCGAGCGGGGGGGACCGGTATTTT. As protein: CASSSTSSGGDRYF. This chain connects TRBV7-2 to TRBJ2-3, with 10 positions matching TRBD2. The CDR3 extends over 14 amino acids. Germline trimming cut 4 bases from V and 14 bases from J; bases unmatched to any gene: 12. Germline V lookup: CDR1 SGHTA, CDR2 FQGNSA.

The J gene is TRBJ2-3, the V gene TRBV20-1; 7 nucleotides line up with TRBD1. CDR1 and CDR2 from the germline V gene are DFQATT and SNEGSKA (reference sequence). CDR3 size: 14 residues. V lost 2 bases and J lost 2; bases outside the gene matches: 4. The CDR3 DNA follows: TGCAGTGCTAGACCGGGACAGTACACAGATACGCAGTATTTT. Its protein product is CSARPGQYTDTQYF.

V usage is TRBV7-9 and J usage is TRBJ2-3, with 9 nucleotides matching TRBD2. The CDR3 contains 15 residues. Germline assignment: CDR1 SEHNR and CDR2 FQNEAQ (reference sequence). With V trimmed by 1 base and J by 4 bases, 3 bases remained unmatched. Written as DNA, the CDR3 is TGTGCCAGCAGCTTAGTTCTAGCGGGGTCAGATACGCAGTATTTT. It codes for CASSLVLAGSDTQYF.

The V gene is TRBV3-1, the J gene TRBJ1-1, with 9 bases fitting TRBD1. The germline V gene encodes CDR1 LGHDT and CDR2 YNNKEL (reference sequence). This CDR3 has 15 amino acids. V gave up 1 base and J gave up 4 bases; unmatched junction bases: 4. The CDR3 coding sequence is TGTGCCAGCAGCCAAGGCTGGACAGGGGCCACTGAAGCTTTCTTT. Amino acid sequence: CASSQGWTGATEAFF.

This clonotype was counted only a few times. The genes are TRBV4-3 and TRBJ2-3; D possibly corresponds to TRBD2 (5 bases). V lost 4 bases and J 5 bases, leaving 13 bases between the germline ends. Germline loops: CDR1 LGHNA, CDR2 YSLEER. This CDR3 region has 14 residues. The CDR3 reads CASSPQDWGDTQYF. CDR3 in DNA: TGCGCCAGCAGCCCCCAGGACTGGGGAGATACGCAGTATTTT.

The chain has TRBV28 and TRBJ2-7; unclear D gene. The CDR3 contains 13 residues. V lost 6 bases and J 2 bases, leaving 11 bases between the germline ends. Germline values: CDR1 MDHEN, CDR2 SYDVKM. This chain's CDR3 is CASSLIVPYEQYF. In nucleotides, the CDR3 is TGTGCCAGCAGCTTGATAGTGCCCTACGAGCAGTACTTC.

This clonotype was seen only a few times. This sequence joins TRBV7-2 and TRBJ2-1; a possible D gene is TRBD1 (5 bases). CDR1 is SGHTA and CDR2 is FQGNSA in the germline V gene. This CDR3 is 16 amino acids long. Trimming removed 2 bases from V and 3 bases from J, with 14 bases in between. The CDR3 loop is CASSLSQRGIYNEQFF. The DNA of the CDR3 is TGTGCCAGCAGCTTATCCCAAAGGGGAATCTACAATGAGCAGTTCTTC.

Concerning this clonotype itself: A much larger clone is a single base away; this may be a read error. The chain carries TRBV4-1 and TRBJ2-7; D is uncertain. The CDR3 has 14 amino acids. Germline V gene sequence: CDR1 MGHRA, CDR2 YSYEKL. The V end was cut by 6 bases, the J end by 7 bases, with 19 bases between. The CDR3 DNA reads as TGCGCCAGCAGTCAAAAGGAGACGAGCAATGAGCAGTACTTC. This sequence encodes CASSQKETSNEQYF.

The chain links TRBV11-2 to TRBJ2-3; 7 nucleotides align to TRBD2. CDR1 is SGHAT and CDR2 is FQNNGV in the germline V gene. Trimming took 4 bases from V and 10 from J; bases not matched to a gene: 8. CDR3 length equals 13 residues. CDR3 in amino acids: CASSWISGAAQYF. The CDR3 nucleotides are TGTGCCAGCAGCTGGATCAGCGGGGCGGCGCAGTATTTT. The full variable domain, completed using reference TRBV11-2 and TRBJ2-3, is EAGVAQSPRYKIIEKRQSVAFWCNPISGHATLYWYQQILGQGPKLLIQFQNNGVVDDSQLPKDRFSAERLKGVDSTLKIQPAKLEDSAVYLCASSWISGAAQYFGPGTRLTVL.

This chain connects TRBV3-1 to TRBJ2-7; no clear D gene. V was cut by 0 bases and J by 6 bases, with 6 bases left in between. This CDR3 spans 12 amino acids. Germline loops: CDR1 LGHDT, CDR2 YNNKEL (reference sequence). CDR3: CASSQEWGEQYF. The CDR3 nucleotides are TGTGCCAGCAGCCAAGAATGGGGCGAGCAGTACTTC.

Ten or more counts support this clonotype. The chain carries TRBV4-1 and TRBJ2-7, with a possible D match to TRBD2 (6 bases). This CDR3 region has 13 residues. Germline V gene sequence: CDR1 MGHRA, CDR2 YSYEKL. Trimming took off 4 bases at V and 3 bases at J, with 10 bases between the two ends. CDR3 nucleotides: TGCGCCAGCAGCCGGGACTCCCGCTACGAGCAGTACTTC. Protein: CASSRDSRYEQYF.